These 25 T cell receptor beta chains originate from one sample sequenced in a study of cytomegalovirus exposure and HLA in healthy donors (dated by TCRdb to the late 2010s). Libraries were constructed by the immunoSEQ multiplex PCR assay. What TCRdb holds here is the immuneACCESS table cut down to in-frame rearrangements. Part of the clones is not present; checked against another copy, under half of the missing clones reflect an unresolved V gene, and the others are unexplained. The sample yields about 56,000 clones; around 93% were counted once. In total, the top ten clones hold more than 1.5% of the sample. The sequenced sample was PBMCs. These receptors were taken from a woman aged 18-30 years in good health and CMV-seropositive.

The chain uses TRBV6-6 and TRBJ1-1, with a weak D call TRBD1 (5 bases). Germline loops: CDR1 MNHNY, CDR2 SVGAGI (reference sequence). Trimming pared 2 bases from V and 0 bases from J, leaving 7 bases between. The CDR3 has 14 amino acids. CDR3 bases: TGTGCCAGCAGTTACGGACACCTGAACACTGAAGCTTTCTTT. Translation: CASSYGHLNTEAFF.

J is TRBJ1-1 and V is TRBV7-9; D unresolved. This CDR3 is built from 14 residues. Germline V gene sequence: CDR1 SEHNR, CDR2 FQNEAQ (reference sequence). Trimming cost V 1 base and J 4 bases, with 10 bases left between them. The CDR3 nucleotides read TGTGCCAGCAGCTTAGTTCAGGCGTCCACTGAAGCTTTCTTT. Its protein product is CASSLVQASTEAFF.

The sample holds one count of this clone. This sequence joins TRBV6-5 and TRBJ1-2; no reliable D call. The CDR3 contains 13 residues. Germline assignment: CDR1 MNHEY and CDR2 SVGAGI. The V gene lost 4 bases and the J gene lost 4 bases, with 10 bases spanning the gap. CDR3 nucleotides: TGTGCCAGCAGTTGGACTGAGGGCTATGGCTACACCTTC. Its translation: CASSWTEGYGYTF.

The gene calls are TRBV5-1 and TRBJ2-3, with 16 bases identical to TRBD2. Trimming took 4 bases from V and 3 from J; bases not matched to a gene: 11. Germline V gene data show CDR1 as SGHRS and CDR2 as YFSETQ. The CDR3 covers 19 residues. CDR3 amino acids: CASSPAGTSGGAGTDTQYF. CDR3 sequence (DNA): TGCGCCAGCAGCCCGGCCGGGACTAGCGGGGGGGCCGGGACAGATACGCAGTATTTT.

The chain has TRBV15 and TRBJ1-3; D is undetermined. The V end lost 1 base, the J end lost 4 bases, and 14 bases lay between the germline ends. Looked up from germline, CDR1 is LNHNV and CDR2 is YYDKDF (reference sequence). The CDR3 is 16 amino acids. CDR3: CATSRGSTASGNTIYF. The CDR3, as DNA: TGTGCCACCAGCAGAGGAAGCACAGCTTCAGGAAACACCATATATTTT.

This chain uses TRBV9 with TRBJ2-7; tentative D call: TRBD1 (5 bases). Germline V gene lookup returns CDR1 SGDLS and CDR2 YYNGEE. Trimming took off 0 bases at V and 0 bases at J, with 7 bases between the two ends. This CDR3 contains 14 residues. The CDR3 reads CASSVGTNSYEQYF. Written as DNA, the CDR3 is TGTGCCAGCAGCGTAGGGACAAACTCCTACGAGCAGTACTTC.

V gene TRBV2 combines with J gene TRBJ2-7, with 10 bases that match TRBD1. The CDR3 spans 12 residues. Germline V CDR1 and CDR2: SNHLY, FYNNEI. J gave up 2 bases and V 10 bases, and 2 bases lay outside the gene matches. CDR3 nucleotides: TGTGCCACCGGACAGGGGGCCTACGAGCAGTACTTC. Its translation is CATGQGAYEQYF.

The chain carries TRBV7-7 and TRBJ2-5; the match to TRBD1 covers 8 bases. The CDR3 is 14 amino acids. In germline, CDR1 is SSHAT, CDR2 FNYEAQ (reference sequence). Trimming removed 4 bases from V and 4 bases from J; junction bases left unmatched: 5. CDR3 DNA: TGTGCCAGCAGCTCAGGACAGGGCCTAGAGACCCAGTACTTC. Translated, it gives CASSSGQGLETQYF.

The genes are TRBV29-1 and TRBJ1-2; the match to TRBD1 covers 10 bases. This CDR3 is 12 amino acids long. Germline loops: CDR1 SQVTM, CDR2 ANQGSEA. V was clipped by 6 bases and J by 5 bases; unmatched bases: 3. The CDR3 DNA reads TGCAGCGTACCGGGACAGGGGTATGGCTACACCTTC. This gives the protein CSVPGQGYGYTF.

This clone was detected a few times. The chain is built from TRBV14 and TRBJ1-6; D is undetermined. Trimming shortened V by 0 bases and J by 6 bases, and 9 bases separated the two germline ends. The length of the CDR3 is 15 residues. Germline-derived CDR1 and CDR2 are SGHDN and FVKESK. The CDR3 loop is CASSQDWASNSPLHF. CDR3 coding DNA: TGTGCCAGCAGCCAAGATTGGGCCAGTAATTCACCCCTCCACTTT.

J is TRBJ1-1 and V is TRBV5-5; no clear D gene. The V and J ends lost 1 base and 1 base respectively, with 8 bases between them. This CDR3 region has 14 residues. CDR1 and CDR2 from the germline V gene are SGHKS and YYEKEE (reference sequence). The CDR3 here is CASSLYEPNTEAFF. The CDR3 region has the DNA TGTGCCAGCAGCTTGTACGAGCCGAACACTGAAGCTTTCTTT.

The J gene is TRBJ1-2, the V gene TRBV19; D is uncertain. Germline CDR1 reads LNHDA; CDR2 reads SQIVND (reference sequence). The CDR3 sequence is 15 residues long. Trimming left V 7 bases short and J 4 bases short, with 19 bases between. The CDR3 sequence is CASIEFVGQLYGYTF. CDR3 DNA: TGTGCCAGTATAGAGTTTGTTGGGCAGCTCTATGGCTACACCTTC.

J is TRBJ2-7 and V is TRBV2, with D possibly being TRBD1 (6 bases). Germline loops: CDR1 SNHLY, CDR2 FYNNEI. The CDR3 covers 13 residues. Trimming pared 7 bases from V and 3 bases from J, leaving 13 bases between. CDR3 coding DNA: TGTGCCAGCATCGACAGGAGCTACTACGAGCAGTACTTC. It translates to CASIDRSYYEQYF.

This sequence joins TRBV7-8 and TRBJ1-2, with D unclear. V dropped 1 base and J dropped 8 bases, with 17 bases sitting between them. Germline V CDR1 and CDR2: SGHVS, FQNEAQ. The CDR3 has 15 residues. The CDR3 region has the DNA TGTGCCAGCAGCTTAGAGGTGGGTGGAGGAGGCGGCTACACCTTC. Its protein product is CASSLEVGGGGGYTF.

This sequence joins TRBV5-5 and TRBJ2-3; TRBD2 agrees at 9 bases. J was trimmed by 6 bases and V by 1 base; bases with no gene match: 3. Germline V lookup: CDR1 SGHKS, CDR2 YYEKEE (reference sequence). The CDR3 is 14 residues long. Written as DNA, the CDR3 is TGTGCCAGCAGCTTGAGCGGGGGGTTGGATACGCAGTATTTT. Residues: CASSLSGGLDTQYF.

V and J are TRBV2 and TRBJ1-1, with 10 nucleotides matching TRBD1. The CDR3 is 16 amino acids. Germline CDR1 reads SNHLY; CDR2 reads FYNNEI. V lost 6 bases to trimming and J lost 5 bases; unmatched junction nucleotides: 12. CDR3 region: CASSGTGDRGSTEAFF. CDR3 nucleotide sequence: TGTGCCAGCAGCGGGACAGGGGATCGGGGCTCGACTGAAGCTTTCTTT.

DNA for the CDR3: TGCGCCAGCAGCCAAGATCTCGGACAGGGGGCGCGATCAGCTTTCTTT. It yields the protein CASSQDLGQGARSAFF. The chain recombines TRBV4-3 with TRBJ1-1; 11 nucleotides match TRBD1. CDR3 length equals 16 residues. CDR1 and CDR2 (germline): LGHNA, YSLEER. Germline trimming cut 0 bases from V and 10 bases from J; bases unmatched to any gene: 10.

This clone occurred once. The J gene is TRBJ1-5, the V gene TRBV18; D ambiguous. The germline V gene has CDR1 KGHSH and CDR2 LQKENI. The CDR3 is made up of 14 amino acids. Trimming removed 3 bases from V and 2 bases from J, with 8 bases in between. CDR3 nucleotide sequence: TGTGCCAGCTCACCCGGGTTGGGCAATCAGCCCCAGCATTTT. Its translation: CASSPGLGNQPQHF.

V usage is TRBV5-1 and J usage is TRBJ1-5; 7 positions agree with TRBD1. Germline V gene sequence: CDR1 SGHRS, CDR2 YFSETQ. The V and J ends lost 7 bases and 1 base, in that order; junction bases with no gene match: 8. There are 15 residues in the CDR3. The CDR3 DNA sequence: TGCGCCAGCCGTCCCGGGACAGAGAGCAATCAGCCCCAGCATTTT. This codes for CASRPGTESNQPQHF. Drawing the rest from reference TRBV5-1 and TRBJ1-5, the complete variable domain is KAGVTQTPRYLIKTRGQQVTLSCSPISGHRSVSWYQQTPGQGLQFLFEYFSETQRNKGNFPGRFSGRQFSNSRSEMNVSTLELGDSALYLCASRPGTESNQPQHFGDGTRLSIL.

The chain carries TRBV19 and TRBJ2-3, with D possibly being TRBD2 (5 bases). Looked up from germline, CDR1 is LNHDA and CDR2 is SQIVND (reference sequence). The V and J ends lost 3 bases and 6 bases respectively, with 10 bases between them. This CDR3 is 13 amino acids long. DNA for the CDR3: TGTGCCAGTAGTATCGATAGGAGGGATACGCAGTATTTT. It is translated as CASSIDRRDTQYF.

This rearrangement joins TRBV4-2 to TRBJ1-1; 7 bases are a match to TRBD1. The germline CDR1 and CDR2 sequences are LGHNA and YNFKEQ. The CDR3 has 14 amino acids. J lost 11 bases, V lost 4 bases, and 13 bases had no gene match. The CDR3 DNA reads as TGTGCCAGCAGCCCGACGGGAGGGGGCAAGGAGGCTTTCTTT. Translating gives CASSPTGGGKEAFF.

This sequence joins TRBV19 and TRBJ1-2; D unclear. The CDR3 spans 11 residues. The V end was cut by 8 bases, the J end by 6 bases, with 10 bases between. CDR1 and CDR2 from the germline V gene are LNHDA and SQIVND (reference sequence). The CDR3 reads CASQRGHGYTF. Written as DNA, the CDR3 is TGTGCCAGTCAACGGGGTCATGGCTACACCTTC.

The chain carries TRBV2 and TRBJ1-4; TRBD1 matches 10 bases. V gave up 8 bases and J gave up 6 bases; unmatched junction bases: 12. The CDR3 has 16 amino acids. Germline-derived CDR1 and CDR2 are SNHLY and FYNNEI. CDR3 amino acids: CASREDRGKSHEKLFF. CDR3 DNA sequence: TGTGCCAGCCGGGAGGACAGGGGGAAATCGCATGAAAAACTGTTTTTT.

The V call is TRBV5-1, the J call TRBJ2-1; D may be TRBD1 (6 bases). Germline values: CDR1 SGHRS, CDR2 YFSETQ. Trimming cost V 3 bases and J 2 bases, with 12 bases left between them. CDR3 size: 15 residues. This CDR3 reads CASSSQGNPYNEQFF. For the CDR3, the DNA is TGCGCCAGCAGCTCTCAGGGGAACCCCTACAATGAGCAGTTCTTC. Supplemented by reference TRBV5-1 and TRBJ2-1, the full variable domain reads KAGVTQTPRYLIKTRGQQVTLSCSPISGHRSVSWYQQTPGQGLQFLFEYFSETQRNKGNFPGRFSGRQFSNSRSEMNVSTLELGDSALYLCASSSQGNPYNEQFFGPGTRLTVL.

J is TRBJ1-3 and V is TRBV18; 7 nucleotides match TRBD1. The CDR3 sequence is 15 residues long. Trimming removed 2 bases from V and 0 bases from J; junction bases left unmatched: 1. Germline CDR1 KGHSH, CDR2 LQKENI. The CDR3 DNA reads TGTGCCAGCTCACCAGGGACAGTCTCTGGAAACACCATATATTTT. This encodes CASSPGTVSGNTIYF.